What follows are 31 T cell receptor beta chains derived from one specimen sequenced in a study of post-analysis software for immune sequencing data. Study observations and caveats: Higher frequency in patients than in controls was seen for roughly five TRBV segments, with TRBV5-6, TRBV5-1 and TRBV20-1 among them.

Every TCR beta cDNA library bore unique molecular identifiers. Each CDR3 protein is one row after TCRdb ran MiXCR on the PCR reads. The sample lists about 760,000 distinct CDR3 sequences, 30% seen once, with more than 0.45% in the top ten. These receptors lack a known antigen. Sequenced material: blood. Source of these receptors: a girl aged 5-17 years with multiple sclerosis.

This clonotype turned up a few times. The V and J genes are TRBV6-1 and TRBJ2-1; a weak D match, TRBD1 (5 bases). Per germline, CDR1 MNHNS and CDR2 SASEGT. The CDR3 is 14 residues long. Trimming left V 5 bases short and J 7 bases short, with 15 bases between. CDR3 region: CASSIAQGGNEQFF. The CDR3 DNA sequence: TGTGCCAGCAGTATCGCGCAGGGTGGGAATGAGCAGTTCTTC.

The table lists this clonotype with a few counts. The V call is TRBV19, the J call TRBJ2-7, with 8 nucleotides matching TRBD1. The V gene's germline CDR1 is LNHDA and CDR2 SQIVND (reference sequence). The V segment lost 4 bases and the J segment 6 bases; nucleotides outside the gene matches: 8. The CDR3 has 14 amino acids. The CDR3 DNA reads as TGTGCCAGTAGTACTGAGGCAGGGGGCTCCGAGCAGTACTTC. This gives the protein CASSTEAGGSEQYF.

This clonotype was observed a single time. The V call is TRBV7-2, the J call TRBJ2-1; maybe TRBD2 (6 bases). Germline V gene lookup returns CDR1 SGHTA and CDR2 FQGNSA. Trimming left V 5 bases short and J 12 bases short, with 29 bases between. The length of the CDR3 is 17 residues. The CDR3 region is CASSILSWGVGYRGQFF. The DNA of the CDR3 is TGTGCCAGCAGCATACTGTCCTGGGGGGTCGGATATCGGGGGCAGTTCTTC.

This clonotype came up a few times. In DNA, the CDR3 is TGTGCCAGCAGCCAAGGTCTTGGGGGGCGTGGTGAGCAGTTCTTC. Protein product: CASSQGLGGRGEQFF. The rearrangement uses TRBV11-2 and TRBJ2-1; either TRBD1 or TRBD2 may supply D (6 bases each). Germline CDR1 SGHAT, CDR2 FQNNGV. V was shortened by 5 bases and J by 9 bases, with 20 bases between the two germline ends. This CDR3 spans 15 amino acids. The full variable domain, its missing parts supplied by reference TRBV11-2 and TRBJ2-1, is EAGVAQSPRYKIIEKRQSVAFWCNPISGHATLYWYQQILGQGPKLLIQFQNNGVVDDSQLPKDRFSAERLKGVDSTLKIQPAKLEDSAVYLCASSQGLGGRGEQFFGPGTRLTVL.

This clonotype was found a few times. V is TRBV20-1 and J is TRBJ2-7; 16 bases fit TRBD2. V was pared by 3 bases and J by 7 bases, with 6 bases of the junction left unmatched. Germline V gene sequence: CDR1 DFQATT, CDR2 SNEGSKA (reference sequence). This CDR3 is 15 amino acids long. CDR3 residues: CSASFQGLAGGEQYF. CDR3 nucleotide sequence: TGCAGTGCTAGTTTCCAGGGACTAGCGGGAGGGGAGCAGTACTTC.

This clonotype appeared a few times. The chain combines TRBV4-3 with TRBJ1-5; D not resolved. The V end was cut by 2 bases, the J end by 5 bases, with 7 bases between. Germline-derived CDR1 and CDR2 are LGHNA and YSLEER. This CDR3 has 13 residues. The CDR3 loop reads CASSQTIDQPQHF. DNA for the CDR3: TGCGCCAGCAGCCAAACGATCGATCAGCCCCAGCATTTT.

CDR3 amino acids: CASSTLPGLAPAEQFF. The CDR3 DNA sequence: TGCGCCAGCAGCACCTTACCGGGACTAGCGCCAGCTGAGCAGTTCTTC. The chain is built from TRBV5-1 and TRBJ2-1; 10 nucleotides match TRBD2. The length of the CDR3 is 16 residues. Germline V gives CDR1 SGHRS, CDR2 YFSETQ. V shed 4 bases, J shed 9 bases, and the junction held 13 bases outside the gene matches.

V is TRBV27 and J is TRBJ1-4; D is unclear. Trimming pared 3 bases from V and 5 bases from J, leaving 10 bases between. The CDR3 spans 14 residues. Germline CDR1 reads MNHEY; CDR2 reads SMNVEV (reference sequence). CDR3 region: CASSLLGRNEKLFF. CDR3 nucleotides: TGTGCCAGCAGTTTGCTGGGCCGAAATGAAAAACTGTTTTTT.

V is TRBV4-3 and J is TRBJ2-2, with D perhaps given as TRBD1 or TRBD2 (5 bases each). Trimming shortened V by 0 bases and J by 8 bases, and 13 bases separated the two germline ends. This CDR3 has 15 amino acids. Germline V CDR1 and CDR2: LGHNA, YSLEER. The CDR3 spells CASSQDGGTRGELFF. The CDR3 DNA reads TGCGCCAGCAGCCAAGATGGGGGAACAAGGGGGGAGCTGTTTTTT.

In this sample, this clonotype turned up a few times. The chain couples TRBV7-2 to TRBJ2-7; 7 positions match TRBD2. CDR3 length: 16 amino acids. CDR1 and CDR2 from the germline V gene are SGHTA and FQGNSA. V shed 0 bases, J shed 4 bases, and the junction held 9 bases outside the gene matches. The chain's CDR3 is CASSLADTSVVYEQYF. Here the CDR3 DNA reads TGTGCCAGCAGCTTAGCGGACACTAGCGTCGTGTACGAGCAGTACTTC. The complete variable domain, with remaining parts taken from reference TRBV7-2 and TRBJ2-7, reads GAGVSQSPSNKVTEKGKDVELRCDPISGHTALYWYRQSLGQGLEFLIYFQGNSAPDKSGLPSDRFSAERTGGSVSTLTIQRTQQEDSAVYLCASSLADTSVVYEQYFGPGTRLTVT.

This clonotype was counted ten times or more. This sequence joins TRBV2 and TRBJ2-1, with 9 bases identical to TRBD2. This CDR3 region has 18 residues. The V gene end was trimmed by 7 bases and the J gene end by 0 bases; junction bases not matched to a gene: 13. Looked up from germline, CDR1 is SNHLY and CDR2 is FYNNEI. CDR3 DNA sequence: TGTGCCAGCACCCCTGGGACTAGCAGGCCGAGCTCCTACAATGAGCAGTTCTTC. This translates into CASTPGTSRPSSYNEQFF.

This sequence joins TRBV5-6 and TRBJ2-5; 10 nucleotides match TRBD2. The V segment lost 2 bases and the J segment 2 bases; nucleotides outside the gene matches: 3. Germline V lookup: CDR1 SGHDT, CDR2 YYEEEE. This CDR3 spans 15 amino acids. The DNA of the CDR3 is TGTGCCAGCAGCTTACAGCGGGGGGGTCAAGAGACCCAGTACTTC. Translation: CASSLQRGGQETQYF.

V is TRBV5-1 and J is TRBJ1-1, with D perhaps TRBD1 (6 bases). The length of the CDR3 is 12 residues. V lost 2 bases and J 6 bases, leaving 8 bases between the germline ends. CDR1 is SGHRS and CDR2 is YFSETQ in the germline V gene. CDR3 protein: CASSFSGAEAFF. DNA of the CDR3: TGCGCCAGCAGCTTTTCAGGGGCTGAAGCTTTCTTT.

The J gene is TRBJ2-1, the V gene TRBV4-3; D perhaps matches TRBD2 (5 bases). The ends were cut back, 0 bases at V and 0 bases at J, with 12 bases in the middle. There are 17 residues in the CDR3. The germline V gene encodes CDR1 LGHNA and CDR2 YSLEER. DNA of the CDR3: TGCGCCAGCAGCCAAGATTACCGGGGTAGCTCCTACAATGAGCAGTTCTTC. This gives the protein CASSQDYRGSSYNEQFF.

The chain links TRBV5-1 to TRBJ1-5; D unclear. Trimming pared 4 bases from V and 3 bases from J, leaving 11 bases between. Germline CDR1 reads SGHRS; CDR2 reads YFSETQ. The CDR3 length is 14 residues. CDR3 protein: CASSPGRTNQPQHF. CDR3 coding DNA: TGCGCCAGCAGCCCCGGGAGGACCAATCAGCCCCAGCATTTT.

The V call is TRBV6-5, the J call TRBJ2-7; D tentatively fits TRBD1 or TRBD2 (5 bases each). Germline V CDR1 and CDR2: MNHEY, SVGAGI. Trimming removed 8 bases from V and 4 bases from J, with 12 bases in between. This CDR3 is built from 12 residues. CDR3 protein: CASGVGVYEQYF. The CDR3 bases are TGTGCCAGCGGAGTGGGGGTTTACGAGCAGTACTTC.

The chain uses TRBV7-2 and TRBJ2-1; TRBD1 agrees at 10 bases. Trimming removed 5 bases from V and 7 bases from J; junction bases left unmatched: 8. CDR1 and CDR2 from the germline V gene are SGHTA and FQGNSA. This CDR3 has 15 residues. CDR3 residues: CASSADRGRWNEQFF. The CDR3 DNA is TGTGCCAGCAGCGCCGACAGGGGGCGTTGGAATGAGCAGTTCTTC.

The CDR3 is CSAATGTLKNIQYF. DNA for the CDR3: TGCAGTGCTGCCACCGGGACCCTAAAAAACATTCAGTACTTC. This chain uses TRBV20-1 with TRBJ2-4, with D perhaps TRBD1 or TRBD2 (5 bases each). Germline CDR1 DFQATT, CDR2 SNEGSKA (reference sequence). The CDR3 spans 14 residues. V was shortened by 5 bases and J by 4 bases, with 15 bases between the two germline ends.

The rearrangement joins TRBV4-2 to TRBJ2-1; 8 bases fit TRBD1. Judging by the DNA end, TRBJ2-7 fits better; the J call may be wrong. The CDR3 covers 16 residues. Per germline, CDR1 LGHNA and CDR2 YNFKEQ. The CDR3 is CASSSTTGTGYNEQYF. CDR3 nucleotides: TGTGCCAGCAGCTCCACGACCGGGACAGGCTACAATGAGCAGTACTTC.

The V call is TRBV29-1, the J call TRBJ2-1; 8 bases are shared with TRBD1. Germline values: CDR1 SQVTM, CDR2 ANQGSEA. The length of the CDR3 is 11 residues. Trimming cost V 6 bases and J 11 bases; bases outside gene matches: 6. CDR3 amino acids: CSVGDRHKQFF. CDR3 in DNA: TGCAGCGTGGGGGACAGGCACAAGCAGTTCTTC.

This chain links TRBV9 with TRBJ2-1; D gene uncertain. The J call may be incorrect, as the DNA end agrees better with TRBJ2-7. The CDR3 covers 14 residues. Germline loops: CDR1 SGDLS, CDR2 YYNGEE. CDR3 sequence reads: CASSSSLSYNEQYF. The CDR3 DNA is TGTGCCAGCAGCTCTTCGTTGTCCTACAATGAGCAGTACTTC.

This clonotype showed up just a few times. The CDR3 sequence is CASRNRLAETGELFF. The CDR3 DNA reads as TGTGCCAGCAGGAACCGACTGGCTGAGACCGGGGAGCTGTTTTTT. The rearrangement joins TRBV7-2 to TRBJ2-2; D not resolved. V lost 6 bases and J 5 bases, leaving 16 bases between the germline ends. This CDR3 spans 15 amino acids. Germline assignment: CDR1 SGHTA and CDR2 FQGNSA.

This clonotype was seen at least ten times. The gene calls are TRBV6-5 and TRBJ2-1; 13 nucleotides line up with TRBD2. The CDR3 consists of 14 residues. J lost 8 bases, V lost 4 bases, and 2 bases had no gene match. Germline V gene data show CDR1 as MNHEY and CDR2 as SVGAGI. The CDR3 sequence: CASSSGLAGHEQFF. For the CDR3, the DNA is TGTGCCAGCAGTTCGGGACTAGCGGGACATGAGCAGTTCTTC.

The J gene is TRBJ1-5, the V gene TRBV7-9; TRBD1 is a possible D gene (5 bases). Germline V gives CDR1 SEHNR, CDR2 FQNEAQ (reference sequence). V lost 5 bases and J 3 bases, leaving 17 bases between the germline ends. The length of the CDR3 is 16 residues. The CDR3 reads CASSRDGAHPNQPQHF. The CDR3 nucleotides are TGTGCCAGCAGCCGGGACGGCGCTCACCCCAATCAGCCCCAGCATTTT.

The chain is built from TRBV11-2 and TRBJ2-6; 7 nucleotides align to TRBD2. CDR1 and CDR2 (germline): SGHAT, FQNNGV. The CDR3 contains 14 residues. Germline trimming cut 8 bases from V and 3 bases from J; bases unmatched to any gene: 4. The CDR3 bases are TGTGCCAGCGAACGGGGGGATGGGGCCAACGTCCTGACTTTC. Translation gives CASERGDGANVLTF.

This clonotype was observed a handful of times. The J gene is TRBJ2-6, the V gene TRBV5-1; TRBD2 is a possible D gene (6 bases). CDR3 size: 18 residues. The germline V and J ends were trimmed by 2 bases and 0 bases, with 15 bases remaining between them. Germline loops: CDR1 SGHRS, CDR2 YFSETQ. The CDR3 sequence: CASSFLWGDLSGANVLTF. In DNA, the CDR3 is TGCGCCAGCAGCTTCCTGTGGGGGGACCTCTCTGGGGCCAACGTCCTGACTTTC.

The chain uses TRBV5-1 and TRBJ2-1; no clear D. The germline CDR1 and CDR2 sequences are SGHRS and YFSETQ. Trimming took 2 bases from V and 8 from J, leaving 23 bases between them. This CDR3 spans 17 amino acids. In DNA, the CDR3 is TGCGCCAGCAGCTTAGCCCTCGGACGTCCAGGTCGTGATGAGCAGTTCTTC. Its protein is CASSLALGRPGRDEQFF.

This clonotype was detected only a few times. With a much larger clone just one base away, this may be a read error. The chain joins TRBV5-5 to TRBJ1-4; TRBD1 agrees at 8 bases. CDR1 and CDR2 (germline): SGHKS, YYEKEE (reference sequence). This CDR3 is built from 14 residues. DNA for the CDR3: TGTGCCAGCAGCCGGGGACAGGCTAATGAAAAACGGTTTTTT. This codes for CASSRGQANEKRFF.

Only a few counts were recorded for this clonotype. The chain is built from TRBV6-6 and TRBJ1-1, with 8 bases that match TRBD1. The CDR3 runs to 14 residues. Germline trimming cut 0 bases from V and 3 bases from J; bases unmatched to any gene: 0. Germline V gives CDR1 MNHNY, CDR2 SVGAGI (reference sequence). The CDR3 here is CASSYSQGDTEAFF. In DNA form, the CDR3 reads TGTGCCAGCAGTTACTCACAGGGGGACACTGAAGCTTTCTTT.

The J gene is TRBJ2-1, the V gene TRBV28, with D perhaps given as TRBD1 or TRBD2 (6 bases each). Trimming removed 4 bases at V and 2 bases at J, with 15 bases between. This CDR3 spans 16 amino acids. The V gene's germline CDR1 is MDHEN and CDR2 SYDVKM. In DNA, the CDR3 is TGTGCCAGCAGTTACGGGGTGCGGGACACCTACAATGAGCAGTTCTTC. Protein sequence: CASSYGVRDTYNEQFF. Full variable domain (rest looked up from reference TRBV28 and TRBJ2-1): DVKVTQSSRYLVKRTGEKVFLECVQDMDHENMFWYRQDPGLGLRLIYFSYDVKMKEKGDIPEGYSVSREKKERFSLILESASTNQTSMYLCASSYGVRDTYNEQFFGPGTRLTVL.

CDR3: CASSSGRGELFF. In DNA form, the CDR3 reads TGTGCCAGCAGCTCAGGAAGGGGGGAGCTGTTTTTT. The chain employs TRBV11-2 and TRBJ2-2; unclear D gene. V dropped 4 bases and J dropped 8 bases, with 8 bases sitting between them. CDR1 SGHAT and CDR2 FQNNGV come from the germline V gene. The CDR3 sequence is 12 residues long.